This is a list of T cell receptor beta chains from one sample in a study of T cells in Graves' hyperthyroidism and ophthalmopathy. TCRdb fed the multiplex PCR reads into MiXCR, producing one record per CDR3 protein. The sample contains under 600,000 distinct CDR3 sequences, 16% of which appear only once. The sequenced sample consisted of blood. These TCRs come from a woman aged 40 to 50 with Graves' ophthalmopathy. Each CDR3 is given with its conserved first and last residue. A D gene is named only where the DNA matches it firmly. Expanded clones are given a class, and other clones once, few, many or no size at all.

j_call | d_call | clone_size | v_call | cdr3_nt | cdr3_aa
TRBJ2-7 | TRBD1 | many | TRBV18 | TGTGCCAGCTCTCGGGACAGGGGGGCCCACGAGCAGTACTTC | CASSRDRGAHEQYF
TRBJ1-1 | - | many | TRBV12-3/TRBV12-4 | TGTGCCAGCAGTTTCGGTCCGCAGGGGAACACTGAAGCTTTCTTT | CASSFGPQGNTEAFF
TRBJ2-1 | TRBD2 | - | TRBV11-1 | TGTGCCAACAGCTTAGGACTAGCGGGAGTAGATGAGCAGTTCTTC | CANSLGLAGVDEQFF
TRBJ2-4 | - | few | TRBV4-1 | TGCGCCAGCAGCCAAGATCCCGGACAGTTGATAGCCAAAAACATTCAGTACTTC | CASSQDPGQLIAKNIQYF
TRBJ2-7 | TRBD2 | many | TRBV6-1 | TGTGCCAGCAGGGGGACTAGCGGGATCTCCTACGAGCAGTACTTC | CASRGTSGISYEQYF
TRBJ2-3 | TRBD2 | many | TRBV3-1 | TGTGCCAGCAGCCAAGAACCCGCGACTAGCGGGAGTTGGAATACGCAGTATTTT | CASSQEPATSGSWNTQYF
TRBJ1-6 | TRBD1 | - | TRBV7-3 | TGTGCCAGCAGCCTCGACAGGGCTTCACCCCTCCACTTT | CASSLDRASPLHF
TRBJ2-5 | TRBD1 | many | TRBV11-2 | TGTGCCAGCAGCTTGACAGGGGTGGAAGAGACCCAGTACTTC | CASSLTGVEETQYF
TRBJ1-1 | - | few | TRBV3-1 | TGTGCCAGCAGCCTTTATACCACTAACATGAACACTGAAGCTTTCTTT | CASSLYTTNMNTEAFF
TRBJ1-3 | - | - | TRBV18 | TGTGCCAGCTCACAACAGGACTCTGGAAACACCATATATTTT | CASSQQDSGNTIYF
TRBJ1-5 | - | - | TRBV12-3/TRBV12-4 | TGTGCCAGCAGTTTATACGGCGGTAGCAATCAGCCCCAGCATTTT | CASSLYGGSNQPQHF
TRBJ1-1 | TRBD1 | - | TRBV30 | TGTGCCTGGAGTGCCGGGACAGGGCTGGACACTGAAGCTTTCTTT | CAWSAGTGLDTEAFF
TRBJ1-1 | - | many | TRBV12-3/TRBV12-4 | TGTGCCAGCAGTTTCACGGAGAACACTGAAGCTTTCTTT | CASSFTENTEAFF
TRBJ2-7 | - | - | TRBV12-5 | TGTGCTAGTGGTTTGGTTGTCAGGACAGCAGACTACGAGCAGTACTTC | CASGLVVRTADYEQYF
TRBJ1-6 | TRBD1 | few | TRBV20-1 | TGCAGTGCTAGAGGATTCGGGACAGGGGGACATTCACCCCTCCACTTT | CSARGFGTGGHSPLHF
TRBJ1-1 | - | - | TRBV20-1 | TGCAGTGCTAGTAAGATGAACACTGAAGCTTTCTTT | CSASKMNTEAFF
TRBJ1-6 | - | - | TRBV27 | TGTGCCAGCAGAATGCAGGGATGGATTATTTCACCCCTCCACTTT | CASRMQGWIISPLHF
TRBJ2-3 | - | - | TRBV5-1 | TGCGCCAGCAGCTTGGCCGACAGTGGAGATACGCAGTATTTT | CASSLADSGDTQYF
TRBJ1-6 | - | once | TRBV28 | TGTGCCAGCAGTCCCGGGACGGGCCGGGAGTCACCCCTCCACTTT | CASSPGTGRESPLHF
TRBJ2-1 | TRBD2 | many | TRBV20-1 | TGCAGTGCTGTGACTAGCGGGCCCTACAATGAGCAGTTCTTC | CSAVTSGPYNEQFF
TRBJ2-1 | - | - | TRBV24-1 | TGTGCCACCAGTGAAGGGGACTGGGGCCATGAGCAGTTCTTC | CATSEGDWGHEQFF
TRBJ2-5 | - | few | TRBV7-9 | TGTGCCAGCAGCCCCGCCCGGGGGGCAGGAGAGACCCAGTACTTC | CASSPARGAGETQYF
TRBJ2-5 | TRBD2 | - | TRBV6-1 | TGTGCCAGCATCAATCCGGGACTACGTTGGACCCAGTACTTC | CASINPGLRWTQYF
TRBJ1-5 | TRBD1 | - | TRBV10-3 | TGTGCCATCAGCCTGACAGGGGCTGACAATCAGCCCCAGCATTTT | CAISLTGADNQPQHF
TRBJ2-1 | - | many | TRBV18 | TGTGCCAGCTCACCAGGGCAATACAATGAGCAGTTCTTC | CASSPGQYNEQFF
TRBJ2-3 | TRBD2 | few | TRBV7-9 | TGTGCCAGCAGCTTTTGGACTAGCGGGAGTTGGGCTAGCACAGATACGCAGTATTTT | CASSFWTSGSWASTDTQYF
TRBJ1-1 | - | - | TRBV18 | TGTGCCAGCTCACCAAACTCTTTGAGGGGGACGAACACTGAAGCTTTCTTT | CASSPNSLRGTNTEAFF
TRBJ2-3 | - | many | TRBV11-2 | TGTGCCAGCGGGGGTGGGGATACGCAGTATTTT | CASGGGDTQYF
TRBJ2-3 | - | many | TRBV2 | TGTGCCAGCAGTAAAGGCTCAGACACAGATACGCAGTATTTT | CASSKGSDTDTQYF
TRBJ2-1 | TRBD2 | many | TRBV6-2/TRBV6-3 | TGTGCCAGCAGTACCCGTCCTACTAGCGGGCGACGCAATGAGCAGTTCTTC | CASSTRPTSGRRNEQFF
TRBJ1-1 | TRBD1 | many | TRBV9 | TGTGCCAGCAGCTCCCAGACAGGGGGGTTCGCTGAAGCTTTCTTT | CASSSQTGGFAEAFF
TRBJ2-3 | - | many | TRBV12-3/TRBV12-4 | TGTGCCAGCAGTTCCCAAGATGCTAGCACAGATACGCAGTATTTT | CASSSQDASTDTQYF
TRBJ1-1 | - | many | TRBV20-1 | TGCAGTGCTCCTGACTTGAACACTGAAGCTTTCTTT | CSAPDLNTEAFF
TRBJ2-6 | - | few | TRBV6-1 | TGTGCCAGCAGACTCCTGAGCTCTGGGGCCAACGTCCTGACTTTC | CASRLLSSGANVLTF
TRBJ1-2 | TRBD1 | - | TRBV29-1 | TGCAGCGTTGAGGATCGGACAGGGCACTATGGCTACACCTTC | CSVEDRTGHYGYTF
TRBJ2-1 | - | - | TRBV7-2 | TGTGCCAGCAGCCGCGGGGGCCCCCAGGTCAATGAGCAGTTCTTC | CASSRGGPQVNEQFF
TRBJ2-1 | TRBD2 | few | TRBV7-8 | TGTGCCAGCAGCTTACGGGGGGGGACTAGCGGGACGAATGAGCAGTTCTTC | CASSLRGGTSGTNEQFF
TRBJ1-2 | TRBD1 | - | TRBV19 | TGTGCCAGTAGTATGAGACAGGGGGGATCTGGCTACACCTTC | CASSMRQGGSGYTF
TRBJ2-5 | - | few | TRBV12-3/TRBV12-4 | TGTGCCAGCTCTGGGATGGGAGGGGGCCCTCAAGAGACCCAGTACTTC | CASSGMGGGPQETQYF
TRBJ2-3 | TRBD1 | once | TRBV2 | TGTGCCAGCAGAGATCCGGGACAGGCGCTGGGCACAGATACGCAGTATTTT | CASRDPGQALGTDTQYF
TRBJ1-1 | TRBD1 | many | TRBV11-2 | TGTGCCAGCAGCTTAAAGACCGGGACAGGAAATCAATTGAACACTGAAGCTTTCTTT | CASSLKTGTGNQLNTEAFF
TRBJ1-2 | TRBD1 | - | TRBV18 | TGTGCCAGCTCAGAAACCGGGACAGGGGGCCGGCGGGGCTATGGCTACACCTTC | CASSETGTGGRRGYGYTF
TRBJ1-4 | - | many | TRBV3-1 | TGTGCCAGCAGCCTTAGGGCAGGGGACAATGAAAAACTGTTTTTT | CASSLRAGDNEKLFF
TRBJ2-4 | - | few | TRBV16 | TGTGCCAGCAGCCAATCGGCCCACAGGGAAACCATTCAGTACTTC | CASSQSAHRETIQYF
TRBJ2-3 | - | few | TRBV5-1 | TGCGCCAGCGGTGTCGGGGCAGATACGCAGTATTTT | CASGVGADTQYF
TRBJ2-3 | TRBD2 | - | TRBV7-3 | TGTGCCAGCAGCTTATGGTCAGCGGGAGGTCTTGATACGCAGTATTTT | CASSLWSAGGLDTQYF
TRBJ1-2 | - | many | TRBV3-1 | TGTGCCAGCAGCCTCGGGAGGGTGATCGGTGGCTACACCTTC | CASSLGRVIGGYTF
TRBJ2-7 | TRBD2 | few | TRBV20-1 | TGCAGTGCTAGAAGTCGAGAAAGGACTAGCGACTCCTACGAGCAGTACTTC | CSARSRERTSDSYEQYF
TRBJ2-5 | - | many | TRBV2 | TGTGCCAGCAGTGCAGGGGAAGAGACCCAGTACTTC | CASSAGEETQYF
TRBJ1-1 | TRBD1 | many | TRBV3-1 | TGTGCCAGCAGCCAACAGGGGGGAAGGGGTGAAGCTTTCTTT | CASSQQGGRGEAFF
TRBJ1-2 | - | - | TRBV29-1 | TGCAGCGTTGATGGACCTTTAGGAGATGATGGCTACACCTTC | CSVDGPLGDDGYTF
TRBJ1-5 | TRBD1 | - | TRBV28 | TGTGCCAGCAAACCGGGACAGGGGACCCAGCCCCAGCATTTT | CASKPGQGTQPQHF
TRBJ2-3 | TRBD2 | - | TRBV3-1 | TGTGCCAGCAGCCAGACTGGACTAGCGGGGGGGCCGGGCACAGATACGCAGTATTTT | CASSQTGLAGGPGTDTQYF
TRBJ2-3 | - | few | TRBV29-1 | TGCAGCGCCAAAGACGGAGACACAGATACGCAGTATTTT | CSAKDGDTDTQYF
TRBJ2-5 | - | - | TRBV20-1 | TGCAGTGCTAGAGATGGCCAGACCCAGTACTTC | CSARDGQTQYF
TRBJ2-2 | - | few | TRBV7-2 | TGTGCCAGCAGCCCCCGACTAGTTGGGGCCGGGGAGCTGTTTTTT | CASSPRLVGAGELFF
TRBJ2-7 | - | - | TRBV6-1 | TGTGCCAGCAGTTCACCGGACACCCTCTACGAGCAGTACTTC | CASSSPDTLYEQYF